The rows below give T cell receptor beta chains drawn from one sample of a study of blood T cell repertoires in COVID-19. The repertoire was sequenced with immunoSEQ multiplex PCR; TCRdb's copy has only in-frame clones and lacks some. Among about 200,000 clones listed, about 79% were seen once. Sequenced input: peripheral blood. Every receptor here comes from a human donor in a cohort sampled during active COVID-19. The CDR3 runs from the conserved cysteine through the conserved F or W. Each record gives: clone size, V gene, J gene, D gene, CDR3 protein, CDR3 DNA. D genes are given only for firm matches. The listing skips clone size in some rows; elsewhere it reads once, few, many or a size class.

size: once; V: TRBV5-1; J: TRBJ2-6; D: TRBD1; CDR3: CASGRQGSGANVLTF; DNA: TGCGCCAGCGGAAGACAGGGCTCTGGGGCCAACGTCCTGACTTTC
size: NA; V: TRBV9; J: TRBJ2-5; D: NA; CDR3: CASSGVQGIQETQYF; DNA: TGTGCCAGCAGCGGAGTCCAGGGAATCCAAGAGACCCAGTACTTC
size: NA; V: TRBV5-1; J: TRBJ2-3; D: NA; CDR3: CASSLGGRNTQYF; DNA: TGCGCCAGCAGCCTAGGGGGACGAAATACGCAGTATTTT
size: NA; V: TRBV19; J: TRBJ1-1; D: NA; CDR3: CASSTLNTEAFF; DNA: TGTGCCAGTAGTACCCTCAACACTGAAGCTTTCTTT
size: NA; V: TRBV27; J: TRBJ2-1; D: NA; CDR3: CASSLGTLYNEQFF; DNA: TGTGCCAGCAGTTTAGGGACATTGTACAATGAGCAGTTCTTC
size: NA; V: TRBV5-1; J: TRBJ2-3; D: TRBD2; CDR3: CASSLGLAGWGAPPDTQYF; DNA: TGCGCCAGCAGCTTGGGACTAGCGGGCTGGGGAGCCCCGCCAGATACGCAGTATTTT
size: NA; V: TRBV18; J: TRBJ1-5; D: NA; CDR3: CASSPLSGSNQPQHF; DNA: TGTGCCAGCTCACCATTGAGCGGGAGCAATCAGCCCCAGCATTTT
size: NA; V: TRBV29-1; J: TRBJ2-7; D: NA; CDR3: CSADGAGNYEQYF; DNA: TGCAGCGCTGACGGGGCGGGAAACTACGAGCAGTACTTC
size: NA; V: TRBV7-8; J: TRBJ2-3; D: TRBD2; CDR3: CASSRRGLAETSTDTQYF; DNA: TGTGCCAGCAGCAGGCGGGGACTAGCGGAGACTAGCACAGATACGCAGTATTTT
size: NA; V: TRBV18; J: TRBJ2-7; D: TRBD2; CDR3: CASSPVAGVNEQYF; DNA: TGTGCCAGCTCACCGGTCGCGGGAGTTAACGAGCAGTACTTC
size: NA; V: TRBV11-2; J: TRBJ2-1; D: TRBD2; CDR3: CASSWIAGTSGANEQFF; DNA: TGTGCCAGCAGCTGGATCGCCGGGACTAGCGGGGCCAATGAGCAGTTCTTC
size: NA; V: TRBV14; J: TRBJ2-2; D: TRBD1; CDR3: CASSVMGQTNTGELFF; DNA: TGTGCCAGCAGCGTTATGGGACAGACGAACACCGGGGAGCTGTTTTTT
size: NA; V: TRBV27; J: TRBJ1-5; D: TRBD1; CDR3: CASSPDRESNQPQHF; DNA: TGTGCCAGCAGCCCGGACAGGGAAAGCAATCAGCCCCAGCATTTT
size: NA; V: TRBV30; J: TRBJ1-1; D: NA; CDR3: CAWSYRNTEAFF; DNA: TGTGCCTGGAGTTATAGGAACACTGAAGCTTTCTTT
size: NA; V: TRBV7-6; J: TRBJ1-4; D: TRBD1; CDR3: CASSTGQGAREKLFF; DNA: TGTGCCAGCAGCACCGGACAGGGGGCTAGGGAAAAACTGTTTTTT
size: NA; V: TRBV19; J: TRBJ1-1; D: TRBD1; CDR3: CATKSRLGQGAKTEAFF; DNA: TGTGCCACCAAGAGTCGGCTAGGGCAGGGGGCTAAGACTGAAGCTTTCTTT
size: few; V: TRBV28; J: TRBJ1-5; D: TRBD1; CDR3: CASTRPGTVNQPQHF; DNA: TGTGCCAGCACTAGACCCGGGACAGTCAATCAGCCCCAGCATTTT
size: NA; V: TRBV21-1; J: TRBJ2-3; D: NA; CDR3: CASSNGLDRGQADTQYF; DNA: TGTGCCAGCAGCAATGGTCTGGACAGGGGGCAGGCAGATACGCAGTATTTT
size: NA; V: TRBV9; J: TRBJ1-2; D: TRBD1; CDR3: CASSVGGGDRKNYGYTF; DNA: TGTGCCAGCAGCGTAGGAGGGGGGGACAGGAAGAACTATGGCTACACCTTC
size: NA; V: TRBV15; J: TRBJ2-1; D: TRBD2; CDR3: CATSRDILADGDEQFF; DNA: TGTGCCACCAGCAGAGATATACTAGCGGATGGGGATGAGCAGTTCTTC
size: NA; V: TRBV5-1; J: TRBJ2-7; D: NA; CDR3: CASSLLGGDGEQYF; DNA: TGCGCCAGCAGCCTTCTCGGCGGGGATGGGGAGCAGTACTTC
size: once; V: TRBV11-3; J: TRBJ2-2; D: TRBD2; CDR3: CASNSGTDGELFF; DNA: TGTGCCAGCAACAGCGGGACGGACGGGGAGCTGTTTTTT
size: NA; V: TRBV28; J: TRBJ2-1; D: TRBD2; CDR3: CASSFPGTSGDYNEQFF; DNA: TGTGCCAGCAGTTTCCCCGGGACTAGCGGGGACTACAATGAGCAGTTCTTC
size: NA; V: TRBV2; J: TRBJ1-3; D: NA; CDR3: CASSLTGLSGNTIYF; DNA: TGTGCCAGCTCCTTGACAGGCCTCTCTGGAAACACCATATATTTT
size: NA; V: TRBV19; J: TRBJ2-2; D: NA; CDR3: CASSIGASENTGELFF; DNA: TGTGCCAGTAGTATTGGAGCTAGCGAGAACACCGGGGAGCTGTTTTTT
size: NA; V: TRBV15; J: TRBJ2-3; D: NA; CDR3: CATSRLELSDTQYF; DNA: TGTGCCACCAGCAGGTTAGAGCTGTCCGATACGCAGTATTTT
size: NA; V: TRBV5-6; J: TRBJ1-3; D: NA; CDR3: CASSLTGSGNTIYF; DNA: TGTGCCAGCAGCTTGACAGGGTCTGGAAACACCATATATTTT